This T cell receptor beta chain originates from a study of blood T cell repertoires in COVID-19 (dated by TCRdb to about 2020). Regarding the research as a whole: Samples from collaborators originated in the United States, Italy and Spain and spanned both the acute and convalescent phases of COVID-19. Samples were obtained from the ongoing ImmuneRACE study (first 160 participants) and from over 1,000 subjects provided by 6 global collaborators. The prospective study material was composed of cDNA or gDNA derived from T cells, B-cell-depleted T cells, or PBMCs. Where available, HLA class I and class II types were obtained from metadata supplied by the sample provider rather than from assay-based typing. The repertoires were made available in a free public database intended to serve as a resource for research on the immune response to SARS-CoV-2. Subjects who had been exposed to COVID-19, were actively infected with it, or had recovered from it provided the deeply sampled blood TCRbeta repertoires that made up the dataset. Sample metadata almost always included a de-identified subject ID, COVID-19 status, age in years and sex.

What the study reported, not specific to this receptor: The amount of clinical and demographic metadata varied by source and participant and was provided uncurated.

To note about this clone: Its binding antigen is unknown. No base qualities exist here, and no much larger clone lies one base off it.

The collaborating institutions used their own protocols to collect whole blood in K2EDTA tubes. For TCRbeta analysis, collaborators shipped samples as frozen whole blood, isolated PBMCs, or DNA extracted from either of those sample types. CDR1 is given as KGHSH and CDR2 as LQKENI, both from the germline V gene. Taken from cysteine to phenylalanine, the CDR3 has 14 residues. Only the CDR3 DNA stays, 42 bases, in frame from base 1. For this chain, trimming is 2 bases at the V end and 1 base at the J end, and the number of junction bases without a gene match is 2. The immunoSEQ Assay, a bias-controlled multiplex PCR, was used to amplify TCRbeta CDR3 regions from genomic DNA. The study's own analysis went as follows. Within the assay, amplification of reference gene primers was used to estimate how many nucleated cells each sample contained. To quantify the absolute abundance of each unique TCRbeta CDR3 rearrangement, sequence reads were collapsed and filtered. For each sample, productive Simpson clonality was calculated as the square root of Simpson's diversity index across productive rearrangements. Drawn from immuneACCESS, this table holds only the in-frame rearrangements with V and J called that TCRdb kept. Clones are partly lost; checked studies trace under half to an unresolved V gene and leave the rest unexplained. V and J calls and clone size are as listed in that table; D and trimming were resolved from the DNA. The sample has 55,000 to 65,000 clones on record, roughly 74% of them singletons. The ten largest clones represent less than 30% of the sample.

Sequenced input: peripheral blood. The chain joins TRBV18 to TRBJ2-7; 7 junctional bases match TRBD2. This TCR was sampled from a human donor in a cohort sampled during active COVID-19. The DNA sequence reads TGTGCCAGCTCACCAGGACTAGTTTCCTACGAGCAGTACTTC. The resulting protein is CASSPGLVSYEQYF.